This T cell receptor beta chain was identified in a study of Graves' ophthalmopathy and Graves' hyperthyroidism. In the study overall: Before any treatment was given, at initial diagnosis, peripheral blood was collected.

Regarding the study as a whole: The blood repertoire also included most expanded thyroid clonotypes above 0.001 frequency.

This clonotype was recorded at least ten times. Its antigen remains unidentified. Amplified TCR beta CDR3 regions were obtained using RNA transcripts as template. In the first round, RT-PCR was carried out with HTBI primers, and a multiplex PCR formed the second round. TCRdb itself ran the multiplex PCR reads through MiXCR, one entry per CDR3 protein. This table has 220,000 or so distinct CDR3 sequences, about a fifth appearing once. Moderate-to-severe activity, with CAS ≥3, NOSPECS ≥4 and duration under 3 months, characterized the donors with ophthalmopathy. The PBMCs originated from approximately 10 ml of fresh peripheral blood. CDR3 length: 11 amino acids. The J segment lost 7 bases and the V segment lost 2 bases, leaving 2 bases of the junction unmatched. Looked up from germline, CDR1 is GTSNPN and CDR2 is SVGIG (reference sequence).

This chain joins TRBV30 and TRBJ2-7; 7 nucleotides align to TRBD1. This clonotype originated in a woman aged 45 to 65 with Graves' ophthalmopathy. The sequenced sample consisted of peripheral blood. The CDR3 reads CAWSQQGEQYF. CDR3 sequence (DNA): TGTGCCTGGAGTCAACAGGGGGAGCAGTACTTC.